Listed here are 31 T cell receptor beta chains from one sample, sequenced in a study of T cells in Graves' hyperthyroidism and ophthalmopathy. The CDR3 regions of TCR beta were amplified from RNA transcripts. In the first-round RT-PCR of the TCR CDR3, the HTBI primer set was used. TCRdb passed the multiplex PCR reads through MiXCR, listing each CDR3 protein once. The sample yields 550,000 to 700,000 distinct CDR3 sequences, about 15% seen once. The sequencing sample was made of blood. The source is a woman aged 40 to 50 with Graves' ophthalmopathy.

This clonotype was picked up many times. The chain links TRBV19 to TRBJ1-3, with 7 bases identical to TRBD1. In germline, CDR1 is LNHDA, CDR2 SQIVND (reference sequence). This CDR3 is 16 amino acids long. The V gene end was trimmed by 3 bases and the J gene end by 0 bases; junction bases not matched to a gene: 5. Here the CDR3 reads CASSIGTVSSGNTIYF. In DNA, the CDR3 is TGTGCCAGTAGTATCGGGACAGTTTCCTCTGGAAACACCATATATTTT.

The sample holds many counts of this clonotype. The chain uses TRBV28 and TRBJ2-7; TRBD1 agrees at 10 bases. V lost 2 bases and J lost 5; bases outside the gene matches: 6. CDR1 and CDR2 from the germline V gene are MDHEN and SYDVKM. The CDR3 has 15 amino acids. CDR3 loop: CASSLPGQGSHEQYF. CDR3 DNA: TGTGCCAGCAGTTTACCGGGACAGGGGTCCCACGAGCAGTACTTC.

The V call is TRBV6-2 or TRBV6-3, the J call TRBJ1-1; the D is unclear. Germline loops: CDR1 MNHEY, CDR2 SVGEGT. This CDR3 spans 12 amino acids. Trimming removed 2 bases at V and 5 bases at J, with 6 bases between. The CDR3 here is CASSYMPTEAFF. The DNA of the CDR3 is TGTGCCAGCAGTTACATGCCAACTGAAGCTTTCTTT.

This clonotype was seen ten or more times. This chain links TRBV12-3 or TRBV12-4 with TRBJ2-7; D call uncertain. Trimming removed 5 bases from V and 2 bases from J, with 13 bases in between. The CDR3 has 14 amino acids. The CDR3 DNA reads TGTGCCAGCAGTCCTTCTCTCGGAACCTACGAGCAGTACTTC. Its translation: CASSPSLGTYEQYF.

This clonotype was seen at least ten times. This chain connects TRBV7-8 to TRBJ1-1; D is ambiguous. The length of the CDR3 is 14 residues. Germline lookup yields CDR1 SGHVS and CDR2 FQNEAQ. V was cut by 6 bases and J by 0 bases, with 11 bases left in between. CDR3 region: CASSARIMNTEAFF. The CDR3 coding sequence is TGTGCCAGCAGTGCCCGTATAATGAACACTGAAGCTTTCTTT. Variable domain in full (rest from reference TRBV7-8 and TRBJ1-1): GAGVSQSPRYKVAKRGQDVALRCDPISGHVSLFWYQQALGQGPEFLTYFQNEAQLDKSGLPSDRFFAERPEGSVSTLKIQRTQQEDSAVYLCASSARIMNTEAFFGQGTRLTVV.

This clonotype was detected ten times or more. The chain joins TRBV6-2 or TRBV6-3 to TRBJ1-5, with no clear D. V lost 6 bases and J 4 bases, leaving 10 bases between the germline ends. Per germline, CDR1 MNHEY and CDR2 SVGEGT. The CDR3 totals 13 residues. In nucleotides, the CDR3 is TGTGCCAGCAGGAGCCTGAATAATCAGCCCCAGCATTTT. It is translated as CASRSLNNQPQHF.

The chain is built from TRBV14 and TRBJ2-5; possibly TRBD1 for D (6 bases). Trimming stripped 1 base from V and 7 bases from J, with 16 bases between. CDR3 length: 15 amino acids. Germline loops: CDR1 SGHDN, CDR2 FVKESK. The CDR3 sequence is CASSQGQETLWTQYF. CDR3 DNA: TGTGCCAGCAGCCAAGGACAGGAAACCCTATGGACCCAGTACTTC.

This clonotype was detected a few times. This rearrangement joins TRBV30 to TRBJ2-5; D gene uncertain. Trimming shortened V by 2 bases and J by 2 bases, and 9 bases separated the two germline ends. Germline-derived CDR1 and CDR2 are GTSNPN and SVGIG (reference sequence). CDR3 length equals 13 residues. In DNA, the CDR3 is TGTGCCTGGAGTCTGCAGGAGCAAGAGACCCAGTACTTC. As protein: CAWSLQEQETQYF.

The rearrangement joins TRBV7-2 to TRBJ2-7; no clear D. The CDR3 is 15 residues long. Trimming shortened V by 4 bases and J by 5 bases, and 18 bases separated the two germline ends. Germline CDR1 is SGHTA and CDR2 is FQGNSA. The CDR3 is CASSYPGQKNHEQYF. The CDR3 DNA sequence: TGTGCCAGCAGCTACCCCGGGCAGAAAAACCACGAGCAGTACTTC.

The rearrangement links TRBV7-9 to TRBJ2-7, with 7 bases that match TRBD2. V was clipped by 5 bases and J by 4 bases; unmatched bases: 2. CDR3 length: 12 amino acids. The germline V gene encodes CDR1 SEHNR and CDR2 FQNEAQ (reference sequence). CDR3 coding DNA: TGTGCCAGCAGCACTAGCGTGTACGAGCAGTACTTC. Residues: CASSTSVYEQYF.

This clonotype was counted many times. This sequence joins TRBV25-1 and TRBJ1-1; 9 nucleotides align to TRBD1. Germline loops: CDR1 MGHDK, CDR2 SYGVNS. CDR3 length equals 14 residues. J lost 2 bases, V lost 6 bases, and 4 bases had no gene match. CDR3 nucleotide sequence: TGTGCCAGCAGCGAACAGGGGGCCAACACTGAAGCTTTCTTT. As protein: CASSEQGANTEAFF.

Ten or more counts support this clonotype. The chain employs TRBV5-1 and TRBJ1-1; the D is unclear. This CDR3 has 12 amino acids. Per germline, CDR1 SGHRS and CDR2 YFSETQ. V lost 3 bases to trimming and J lost 6 bases, with 9 bases between them. This CDR3 reads CASSSSLAEAFF. Here the CDR3 DNA reads TGCGCCAGCAGCTCAAGTCTCGCTGAAGCTTTCTTT.

This clonotype came up many times. This chain joins TRBV24-1 and TRBJ2-5; no definite D call. Trimming took 6 bases from V and 3 from J, leaving 10 bases between them. The CDR3 sequence is 13 residues long. CDR1 and CDR2 from the germline V gene are KGHDR and SFDVKD. CDR3 region: CATSPNDKETQYF. The DNA of the CDR3 is TGTGCCACCAGTCCGAACGATAAAGAGACCCAGTACTTC.

Many counts were recorded for this clonotype. The chain recombines TRBV4-1 with TRBJ1-1; possibly TRBD1 for D (5 bases). Trimming cost V 4 bases and J 3 bases, with 18 bases left between them. Germline-derived CDR1 and CDR2 are MGHRA and YSYEKL. CDR3 length: 16 amino acids. This CDR3 is CASSLRGERGDTEAFF. The CDR3 nucleotides read TGCGCCAGCAGCCTCCGGGGAGAAAGAGGGGACACTGAAGCTTTCTTT.

This clonotype was counted many times. This chain uses TRBV20-1 with TRBJ1-3, with D perhaps TRBD1 (5 bases). CDR1 and CDR2 from the germline V gene are DFQATT and SNEGSKA (reference sequence). The V end was cut by 4 bases, the J end by 1 base, with 11 bases between. This CDR3 spans 14 amino acids. In nucleotides, the CDR3 is TGCAGTGCTACCGGGGCACATTCTGGAAACACCATATATTTT. Its protein product is CSATGAHSGNTIYF.

The V gene is TRBV30, the J gene TRBJ2-7, with D possibly TRBD1 on 6 matching bases. CDR1 is GTSNPN and CDR2 is SVGIG in the germline V gene (reference sequence). Trimming took off 2 bases at V and 5 bases at J, with 19 bases between the two ends. The CDR3 is made up of 15 amino acids. CDR3 region: CAWSSNRELLDEQYF. CDR3 DNA sequence: TGTGCCTGGAGTTCGAACAGGGAGTTATTGGACGAGCAGTACTTC.

This clonotype has a count of ten or more. The chain is built from TRBV28 and TRBJ2-7; 11 positions agree with TRBD2. V was clipped by 2 bases and J by 12 bases; unmatched bases: 15. The CDR3 covers 16 residues. Germline V CDR1 and CDR2: MDHEN, SYDVKM. The CDR3 is CASSLDLAGGTQRRYF. CDR3 sequence (DNA): TGTGCCAGCAGTTTAGACCTAGCGGGAGGAACCCAAAGGCGGTACTTC.

At least ten counts were recorded for this clonotype. CDR3 residues: CASSLTSASRVSEWTQYF. The CDR3 DNA sequence: TGTGCCAGCAGTTTGACTAGCGCAAGTAGAGTGTCCGAGTGGACCCAGTACTTC. The V call is TRBV28, the J call TRBJ2-5, with 8 bases lining up with TRBD2. V trimming: 3 bases; J trimming: 7 bases; junction bases outside the gene matches: 19. CDR3 length equals 18 residues. Germline CDR1 is MDHEN and CDR2 is SYDVKM.

This clonotype was seen ten or more times. The V and J genes are TRBV19 and TRBJ2-2, with TRBD2 as a possible D gene (6 bases). This CDR3 is 14 amino acids long. Germline V lookup: CDR1 LNHDA, CDR2 SQIVND (reference sequence). Trimming shortened V by 6 bases and J by 4 bases, and 12 bases separated the two germline ends. The chain's CDR3 is CASSRDSITGELFF. The CDR3 DNA is TGTGCCAGTAGCCGGGACTCCATCACCGGGGAGCTGTTTTTT. Full variable domain (outside the CDR3, taken from reference TRBV19 and TRBJ2-2): DGGITQSPKYLFRKEGQNVTLSCEQNLNHDAMYWYRQDPGQGLRLIYYSQIVNDFQKGDIAEGYSVSREKKESFPLTVTSAQKNPTAFYLCASSRDSITGELFFGEGSRLTVL.

This clonotype came up many times. The chain joins TRBV19 to TRBJ1-2; TRBD1 matches at 8 bases. CDR3 length: 14 amino acids. The V gene's germline CDR1 is LNHDA and CDR2 SQIVND (reference sequence). With V trimmed by 7 bases and J by 3 bases, 7 bases remained unmatched. The CDR3 DNA follows: TGTGCCAGTAAAGTAACAGGGGGAGACTATGGCTACACCTTC. Translated: CASKVTGGDYGYTF.

There are a few counts of this clonotype. This chain links TRBV29-1 with TRBJ2-7; 7 bases map to TRBD1. V was pared by 3 bases and J by 3 bases, with 8 bases of the junction left unmatched. The germline V gene encodes CDR1 SQVTM and CDR2 ANQGSEA. This CDR3 contains 14 residues. CDR3 loop: CSVDVRTGGYEQYF. The DNA for the CDR3 is TGCAGCGTTGACGTACGGACAGGAGGCTACGAGCAGTACTTC.

In its sample, this clonotype was seen many times. The chain uses TRBV6-1 and TRBJ2-5; weak D call: TRBD2 (5 bases). V was shortened by 10 bases and J by 2 bases, with 17 bases between the two germline ends. Germline V lookup: CDR1 MNHNS, CDR2 SASEGT. This CDR3 spans 14 amino acids. The CDR3 DNA follows: TGTGCCACCACCGCCCCCGGGATTCAAGAGACCCAGTACTTC. It specifies CATTAPGIQETQYF.

This clonotype was picked up many times. V gene TRBV28 combines with J gene TRBJ2-5, with TRBD2 identical over 9 bases. Germline lookup yields CDR1 MDHEN and CDR2 SYDVKM. The CDR3 length is 16 residues. J gave up 5 bases and V 6 bases, and 13 bases lay outside the gene matches. For the CDR3, the DNA is TGTGCCAGCAGGCCATTTAGCGGGGGCAGAGATGAGACCCAGTACTTC. It yields the protein CASRPFSGGRDETQYF.

Note on this clonotype: It may be a read error: a sequence one base away is much more abundant. The chain employs TRBV5-1 and TRBJ2-2; 13 bases fit TRBD2. CDR1 is SGHRS, CDR2 YFSETQ, per germline. The CDR3 contains 17 residues. The CDR3 DNA sequence: TGCGCCAGCAGCTTCACCGAACTAGCGGGAGGGACCGGGGAGCCGTTTTTT. Translating it yields CASSFTELAGGTGEPFF.

On this clonotype itself: Given a much more abundant clone one base away, this may be a read error. The rearrangement links TRBV5-1 to TRBJ2-7; D is perhaps TRBD2 (6 bases). CDR3 length equals 14 residues. Germline V gives CDR1 SGHRS, CDR2 YFSETQ. CDR3 in amino acids: CVSSPIGSGREQYF. CDR3 DNA sequence: TGCGTCAGCAGCCCTATAGGGAGCGGGCGCGAGCAGTACTTC.

This clonotype was seen repeatedly, ten times or more. The chain joins TRBV19 to TRBJ2-7, with D maybe TRBD2 (5 bases). Deletions cut 5 bases from V and 3 bases from J, with 11 bases between. The CDR3 totals 13 residues. CDR1 is LNHDA and CDR2 is SQIVND in the germline V gene (reference sequence). This CDR3 is CASSAGLIYEQYF. The CDR3 DNA reads as TGTGCCAGTAGTGCCGGACTCATCTACGAGCAGTACTTC.

This clonotype has a handful of counts. The V gene is TRBV14, the J gene TRBJ2-7; tentatively, D is TRBD1 (6 bases). From germline, CDR1 is SGHDN and CDR2 FVKESK. There are 14 residues in the CDR3. V lost 1 base to trimming and J lost 3 bases, with 10 bases between them. This CDR3 reads CASSQVVGGYEQYF. In DNA, the CDR3 is TGTGCCAGCAGCCAAGTCGTAGGGGGCTACGAGCAGTACTTC.

This clonotype was recorded a few times. This chain links TRBV3-1 with TRBJ2-7, with TRBD2 identical over 8 bases. Per the germline V gene, CDR1 is LGHDT and CDR2 is YNNKEL (reference sequence). V was pared by 1 base and J by 3 bases, with 2 bases of the junction left unmatched. The CDR3 consists of 14 residues. This CDR3 reads CASSQVSGSYEQYF. The DNA of the CDR3 is TGTGCCAGCAGCCAAGTAAGCGGGAGCTACGAGCAGTACTTC.

Many counts were recorded for this clonotype. In nucleotides, the CDR3 is TGTGCCAGCTCTTCCAGGGGCTTGACATTCTACGAGCAGTACTTC. Its translation: CASSSRGLTFYEQYF. This chain connects TRBV27 to TRBJ2-7, with D possibly being TRBD1 (6 bases). Trimming left V 8 bases short and J 3 bases short, with 20 bases between. The CDR3 has 15 residues. The germline gives CDR1 MNHEY, CDR2 SMNVEV (reference sequence).

This clonotype has at least ten counts. This chain links TRBV24-1 with TRBJ2-5, with D possibly matching TRBD2 (6 bases). The CDR3 totals 14 residues. Trimming shortened V by 4 bases and J by 5 bases, and 13 bases separated the two germline ends. Per the germline V gene, CDR1 is KGHDR and CDR2 is SFDVKD. CDR3 sequence reads: CATSDPGRFETQYF. The CDR3 bases are TGTGCCACCAGTGACCCGGGGAGGTTTGAGACCCAGTACTTC.

This clonotype occurred many times. This chain joins TRBV6-1 and TRBJ2-2, with TRBD2 matching 14 bases. The CDR3 runs to 18 residues. V lost 4 bases and J lost 7; bases outside the gene matches: 11. Germline-derived CDR1 and CDR2 are MNHNS and SASEGT. CDR3 residues: CASSGGTSGRYWGGELFF. Written as DNA, the CDR3 is TGTGCCAGCAGTGGGGGGACTAGCGGGAGATACTGGGGCGGGGAGCTGTTTTTT.